One sample yielded the 2 T cell receptor beta chains listed below, sequenced in a study of control samples from healthy donors and cancer patients. The method was immunoSEQ multiplex PCR; TCRdb's version includes in-frame clones alone and lacks a portion of them. The data show roughly 130,000 clones, with around 90% seen just once and about 2.5% held by the top ten. Sequenced material: blood. The receptors derive from a man younger than 35 in good health.

The rearrangement uses TRBV6-5 and TRBJ2-7; 10 bases line up with TRBD2. Germline V gene lookup returns CDR1 MNHEY and CDR2 SVGAGI. J gave up 5 bases and V 6 bases, and 4 bases lay outside the gene matches. The CDR3 spans 13 residues. The chain's CDR3 is CASRIAGGNEQYV. The CDR3 coding sequence is TGTGCCAGCAGAATAGCGGGAGGAAACGAGCAGTACGTC.

The chain has TRBV4-1 and TRBJ2-1, with 12 bases that match TRBD1. The trim removed 4 bases at V and 7 bases at J, leaving 8 bases unmatched. The CDR3 is 16 amino acids. Germline V lookup: CDR1 MGHRA, CDR2 YSYEKL. The CDR3 protein is CASSLSGQGALNEQFF. The CDR3 DNA reads as TGCGCCAGCAGCCTATCGGGACAGGGGGCCTTGAATGAGCAGTTCTTC.